This T cell receptor (beta chain) was identified during a study of T-cell memory formation after mild COVID-19. Regarding the study as a whole: Contracting CD8+ clones were enriched in EMRA, CD4+ mainly in CM and EM.

This clonotype was found a few times. Its antigen is unknown. Researchers used 5'RACE with constant-segment primers to make TCR alpha and TCR beta cDNA libraries that carry sample barcodes and UMIs. TCRdb re-called the 5' RACE reads through MiXCR, storing one row per CDR3 protein. In the table there are just under 150,000 distinct CDR3 sequences, 6% to 7% of which are singletons. The CDR3 is made up of 13 amino acids. Trimming took 0 bases from V and 7 from J, leaving 10 bases between them. The germline gives CDR1 DFQATT, CDR2 SNEGSKA (reference sequence). The sample was PBMCs or a T cell subset sorted from them (not recorded which). The receptor comes from an adult woman who had mild COVID-19 (a few samples of this study predate the infection). Cell type and time point are not known. The chain combines TRBV20-1 with TRBJ1-5, with D possibly TRBD1 on 6 matching bases. CDR3 DNA: TGCAGTGCTAGAGAGGGGACAAGCCAGCCCCAGCATTTT. It specifies CSAREGTSQPQHF.